This T cell receptor (beta chain) was obtained from a study of post-analysis software for immune sequencing data. Study-level points and caveats: TRBV segments more frequent in patients than in controls numbered about 5 and included TRBV5-6, TRBV5-1 and TRBV20-1. Multiple sclerosis patients had significantly lower normalized Chao1 diversity than controls.

CDR3 length: 16 amino acids. The trim removed 4 bases at V and 0 bases at J, leaving 6 bases unmatched. Germline CDR1 is DFQATT and CDR2 is SNEGSKA (reference sequence). Sequencing libraries made from TCR beta cDNA carried unique molecular identifiers. TCRdb independently ran MiXCR on the PCR reads; one entry per CDR3 protein. The sample carries approximately 630,000 distinct CDR3 sequences, about 60% recorded once. On this clonotype: The antigen is undetermined.

The sequencing input was blood. This sequence originates from a girl aged 2 to 9 with multiple sclerosis. The chain couples TRBV20-1 to TRBJ2-3, with 11 bases that match TRBD2. The CDR3 DNA sequence: TGCAGTGCTATAGGCCTAGCGGGAGGAAGCACAGATACGCAGTATTTT. It is translated as CSAIGLAGGSTDTQYF.